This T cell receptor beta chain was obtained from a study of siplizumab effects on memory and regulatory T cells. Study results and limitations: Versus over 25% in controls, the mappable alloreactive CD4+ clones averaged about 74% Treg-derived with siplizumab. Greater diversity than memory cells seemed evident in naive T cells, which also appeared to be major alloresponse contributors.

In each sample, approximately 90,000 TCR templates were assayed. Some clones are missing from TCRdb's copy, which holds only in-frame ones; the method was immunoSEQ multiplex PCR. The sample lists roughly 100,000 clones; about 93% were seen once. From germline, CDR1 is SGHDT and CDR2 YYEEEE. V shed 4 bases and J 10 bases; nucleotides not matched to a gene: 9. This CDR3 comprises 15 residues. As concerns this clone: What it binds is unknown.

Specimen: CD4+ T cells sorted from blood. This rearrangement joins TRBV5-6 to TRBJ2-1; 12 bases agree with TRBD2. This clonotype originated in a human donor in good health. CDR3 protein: CASSVRLAGAGEQFF. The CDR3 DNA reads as TGTGCCAGCAGCGTGAGACTAGCGGGGGCGGGAGAGCAGTTCTTC.